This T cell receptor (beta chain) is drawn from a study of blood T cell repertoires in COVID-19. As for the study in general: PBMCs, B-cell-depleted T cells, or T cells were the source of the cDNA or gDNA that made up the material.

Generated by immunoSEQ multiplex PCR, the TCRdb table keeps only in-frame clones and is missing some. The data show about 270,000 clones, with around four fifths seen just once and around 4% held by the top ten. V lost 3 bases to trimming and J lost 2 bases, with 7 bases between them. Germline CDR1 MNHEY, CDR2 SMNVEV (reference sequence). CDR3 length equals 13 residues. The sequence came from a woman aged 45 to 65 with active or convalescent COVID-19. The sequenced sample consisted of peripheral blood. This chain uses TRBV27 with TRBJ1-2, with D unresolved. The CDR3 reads CASSFSRNYGYTF. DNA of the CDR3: TGTGCCAGCAGTTTTTCACGGAACTATGGCTACACCTTC.